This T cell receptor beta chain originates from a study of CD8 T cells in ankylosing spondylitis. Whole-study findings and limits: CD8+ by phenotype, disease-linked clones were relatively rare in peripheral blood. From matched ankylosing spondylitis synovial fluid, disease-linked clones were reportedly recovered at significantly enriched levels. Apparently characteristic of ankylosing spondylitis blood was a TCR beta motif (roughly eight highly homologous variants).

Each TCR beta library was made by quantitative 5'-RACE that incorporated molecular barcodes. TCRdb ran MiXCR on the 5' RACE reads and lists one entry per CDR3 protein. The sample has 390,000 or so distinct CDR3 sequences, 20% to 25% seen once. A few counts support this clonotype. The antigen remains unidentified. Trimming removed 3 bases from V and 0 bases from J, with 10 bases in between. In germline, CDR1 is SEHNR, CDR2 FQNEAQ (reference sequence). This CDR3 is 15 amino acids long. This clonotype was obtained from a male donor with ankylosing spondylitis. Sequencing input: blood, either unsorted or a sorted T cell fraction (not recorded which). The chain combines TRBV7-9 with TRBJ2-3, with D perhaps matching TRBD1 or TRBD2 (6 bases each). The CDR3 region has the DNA TGTGCCAGCAGCTTGGGGGGCCCCAGCACAGATACGCAGTATTTT. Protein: CASSLGGPSTDTQYF.